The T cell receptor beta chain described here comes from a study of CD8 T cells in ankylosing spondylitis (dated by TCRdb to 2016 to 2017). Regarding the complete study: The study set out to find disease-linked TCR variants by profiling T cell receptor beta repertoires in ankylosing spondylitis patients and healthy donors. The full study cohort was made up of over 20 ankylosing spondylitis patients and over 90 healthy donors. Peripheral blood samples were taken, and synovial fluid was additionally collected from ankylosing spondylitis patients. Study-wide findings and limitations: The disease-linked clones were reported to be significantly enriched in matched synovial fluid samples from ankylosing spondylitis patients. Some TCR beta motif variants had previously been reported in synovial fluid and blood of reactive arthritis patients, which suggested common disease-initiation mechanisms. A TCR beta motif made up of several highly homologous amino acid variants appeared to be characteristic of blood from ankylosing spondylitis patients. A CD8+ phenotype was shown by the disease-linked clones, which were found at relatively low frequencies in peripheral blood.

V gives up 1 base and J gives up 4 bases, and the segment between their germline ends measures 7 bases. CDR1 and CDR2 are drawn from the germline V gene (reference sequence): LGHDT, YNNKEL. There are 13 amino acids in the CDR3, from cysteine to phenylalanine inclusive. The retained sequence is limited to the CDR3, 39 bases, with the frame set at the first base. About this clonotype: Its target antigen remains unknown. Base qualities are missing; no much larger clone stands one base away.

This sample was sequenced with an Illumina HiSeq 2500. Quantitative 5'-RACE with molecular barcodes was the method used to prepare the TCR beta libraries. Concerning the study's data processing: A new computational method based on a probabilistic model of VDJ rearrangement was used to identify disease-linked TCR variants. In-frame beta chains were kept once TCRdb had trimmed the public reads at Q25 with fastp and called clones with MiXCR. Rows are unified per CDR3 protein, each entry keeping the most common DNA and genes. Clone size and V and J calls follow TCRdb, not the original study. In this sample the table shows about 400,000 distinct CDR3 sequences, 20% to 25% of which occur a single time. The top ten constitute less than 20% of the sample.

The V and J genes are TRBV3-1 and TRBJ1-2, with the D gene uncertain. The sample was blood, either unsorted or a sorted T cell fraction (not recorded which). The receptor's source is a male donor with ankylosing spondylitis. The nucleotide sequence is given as TGTGCCAGCAGCCAAGCGACCCCCTATGGCTACACCTTC. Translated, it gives CASSQATPYGYTF.